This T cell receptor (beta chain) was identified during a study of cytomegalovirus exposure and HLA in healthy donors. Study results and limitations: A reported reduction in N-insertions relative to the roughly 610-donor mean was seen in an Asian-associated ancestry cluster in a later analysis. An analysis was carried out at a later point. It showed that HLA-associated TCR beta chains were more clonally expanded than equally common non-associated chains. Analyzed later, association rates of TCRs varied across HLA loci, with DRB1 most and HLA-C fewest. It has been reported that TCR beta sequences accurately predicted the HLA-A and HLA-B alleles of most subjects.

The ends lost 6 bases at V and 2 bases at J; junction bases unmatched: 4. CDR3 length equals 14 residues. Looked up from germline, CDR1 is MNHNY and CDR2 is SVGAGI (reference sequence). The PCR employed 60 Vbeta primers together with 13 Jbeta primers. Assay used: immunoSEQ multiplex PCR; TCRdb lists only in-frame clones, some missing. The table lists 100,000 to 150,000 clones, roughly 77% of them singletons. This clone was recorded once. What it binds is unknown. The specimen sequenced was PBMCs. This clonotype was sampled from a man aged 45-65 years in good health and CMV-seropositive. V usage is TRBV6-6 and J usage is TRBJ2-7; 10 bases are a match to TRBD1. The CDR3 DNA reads TGTGCCAGCAGCTCGGGACAGGGGCCCTACGAGCAGTACTTC. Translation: CASSSGQGPYEQYF.